This T cell receptor (beta chain) comes out of a study of T cell clonotyping in hematopoietic cell transplantation. The CDR3 is 15 residues long. Germline V gene sequence: CDR1 GTSNPN, CDR2 SVGIG (reference sequence). V shed 2 bases and J shed 5 bases, with 18 bases lying between them. Repertoires were generated with immunoSEQ multiplex PCR, while TCRdb's copy carries only in-frame clones and drops some. The sample comprises 6,000 to 6,500 clones, about a third of which are singletons, and over 15% rests with the top ten. The receptor comes from a female patient aged 50 to 65 who had an allogeneic stem cell transplant from an unrelated donor, so the T cells may come from the graft donor. Some clones in this sample may be carry-over from other donors' samples. The material sequenced was peripheral blood mononuclear cells, taken 30 days after allogeneic stem cell transplant. The V call is TRBV30, the J call TRBJ1-1; D gene ambiguous. The CDR3 DNA reads TGTGCCTGGAGTATACCCCGACCTAGTGGGACTGAAGCTTTCTTT. Its protein is CAWSIPRPSGTEAFF.